Following are 29 T cell receptor beta chains from one sample sequenced in a study of shared clonotypes between healthy human individuals. The assay was immunoSEQ multiplex PCR, and TCRdb's table has in-frame clones only and misses some. The sample holds some 2,100,000 clones, approximately 94% seen once. The sequenced sample consisted of naive CD4+ T cells sorted from blood. The sample's subset: CD45RA+ positively selected. These TCRs come from a man aged 18 to 35 in good health.

The V gene is TRBV29-1, the J gene TRBJ2-7; 8 bases are a match to TRBD2. Germline CDR1 SQVTM, CDR2 ANQGSEA. Trimming at V came to 3 bases and at J to 6 bases, leaving 4 bases not matched to a gene. The CDR3 loop spans 12 amino acids. The CDR3 DNA sequence: TGCAGCGTTGACCGGGGGGGCGTCGAGCAGTACTTC. Its protein is CSVDRGGVEQYF.

The chain couples TRBV5-1 to TRBJ1-2; D ambiguous. Between the trimmed V and J ends, which lost 6 bases and 5 bases, there was a span of 14 bases. Germline V gives CDR1 SGHRS, CDR2 YFSETQ. The CDR3 is made up of 13 amino acids. The CDR3 loop is CASTTSGQYGYTF. The CDR3 DNA sequence: TGCGCCAGCACCACATCTGGCCAGTATGGCTACACCTTC.

This chain uses TRBV27 with TRBJ1-1; D is unclear. The ends were cut back, 4 bases at V and 3 bases at J, with 18 bases in the middle. Germline CDR1 and CDR2: MNHEY and SMNVEV (reference sequence). The CDR3 length is 16 residues. The CDR3 region has the DNA TGTGCCAGCAGTTCCCACAAAACCCGGCGGGACACTGAAGCTTTCTTT. Encoded protein: CASSSHKTRRDTEAFF.

This chain connects TRBV7-2 to TRBJ1-6; D possibly corresponds to TRBD1 (6 bases). The CDR3 is 13 residues long. Germline CDR1 is SGHTA and CDR2 is FQGNSA. The V gene lost 5 bases and the J gene lost 5 bases, with 7 bases spanning the gap. CDR3 in DNA: TGTGCCAGCAGCCGACAGGATAATTCACCCCTCCACTTT. This encodes CASSRQDNSPLHF.

The chain recombines TRBV6-6 with TRBJ1-1; 7 bases fit TRBD1. The CDR3 totals 15 residues. Germline CDR1 reads MNHNY; CDR2 reads SVGAGI (reference sequence). With V trimmed by 4 bases and J by 4 bases, 9 bases remained unmatched. DNA of the CDR3: TGTGCCAGCAGTTCCGCAGAAGGGGGCCGCACTGAAGCTTTCTTT. The encoded protein is CASSSAEGGRTEAFF.

The rearrangement links TRBV10-3 to TRBJ1-3, with unresolved D. Looked up from germline, CDR1 is ENHRY and CDR2 is SYGVKD. The CDR3 contains 14 residues. V lost 6 bases and J 0 bases, leaving 9 bases between the germline ends. CDR3 sequence: CAIRQQLSGNTIYF. As DNA, the CDR3 is TGTGCCATCAGGCAACAGCTCTCTGGAAACACCATATATTTT.

The rearrangement links TRBV28 to TRBJ2-3; 8 nucleotides match TRBD2. The V and J ends lost 7 bases and 2 bases, in that order; junction bases with no gene match: 8. Germline values: CDR1 MDHEN, CDR2 SYDVKM. This CDR3 comprises 15 residues. The DNA of the CDR3 is TGTGCCAGCAACCAGAGGCGGGGGGACACAGATACGCAGTATTTT. It codes for CASNQRRGDTDTQYF.

The rearrangement joins TRBV25-1 to TRBJ1-6, with D perhaps TRBD1 (5 bases). Germline CDR1 reads MGHDK; CDR2 reads SYGVNS. The CDR3 length is 17 residues. V lost 1 base and J 6 bases, leaving 16 bases between the germline ends. The CDR3 nucleotides read TGTGCCAGCAGTGAATTTGCAGGGTTTGGAATTAATTCACCCCTCCACTTT. As protein: CASSEFAGFGINSPLHF.

The chain combines TRBV6-5 with TRBJ1-6; tentative D call: TRBD1 (5 bases). This CDR3 has 13 residues. Germline V gene lookup returns CDR1 MNHEY and CDR2 SVGAGI. V lost 6 bases, J lost 7 bases, and 10 bases lay in between. Written as DNA, the CDR3 is TGTGCCAGCAGCCGGACATCAAATTCACCCCTCCACTTT. It is translated as CASSRTSNSPLHF.

This chain connects TRBV27 to TRBJ1-6, with D tentatively TRBD1 (5 bases). Germline V gene lookup returns CDR1 MNHEY and CDR2 SMNVEV (reference sequence). This CDR3 has 17 amino acids. V was trimmed by 5 bases and J by 1 base, leaving 15 bases between them. CDR3: CASSPMQGGSYNSPLHF. CDR3 DNA: TGTGCCAGCAGTCCTATGCAGGGAGGATCCTATAATTCACCCCTCCACTTT.

The chain is built from TRBV11-2 and TRBJ2-7, with D possibly TRBD2 on 6 matching bases. In germline, CDR1 is SGHAT, CDR2 FQNNGV. V was trimmed by 5 bases and J by 5 bases, leaving 16 bases between them. This CDR3 region has 14 residues. Here the CDR3 reads CASSMGRSGHEQYF. The CDR3 coding sequence is TGTGCCAGCAGCATGGGGAGAAGCGGGCACGAGCAGTACTTC.

Comments on this clone: Other DNA sequences in this sample translate to the same CDR3. The chain joins TRBV27 to TRBJ1-2; D is unresolved. In germline, CDR1 is MNHEY, CDR2 SMNVEV (reference sequence). V was shortened by 3 bases and J by 2 bases, with 7 bases between the two germline ends. The CDR3 covers 13 residues. CDR3 protein: CASSFRNNYGYTF. The CDR3 nucleotides read TGTGCCAGCAGTTTCCGGAACAACTATGGCTACACCTTC.

A word on this clone: The same CDR3 arises from other DNA sequences in this sample as well. V and J are TRBV5-1 and TRBJ2-7; D is tentatively TRBD1 or TRBD2 (5 bases each). The CDR3 totals 14 residues. Germline V gene data show CDR1 as SGHRS and CDR2 as YFSETQ. The V end lost 3 bases, the J end lost 0 bases, and 10 bases lay between the germline ends. The CDR3 DNA sequence: TGCGCCAGCAGCTATTCAGGGAGCTCCTACGAGCAGTACTTC. Translation: CASSYSGSSYEQYF.

This clone was counted a single time. The rearrangement uses TRBV30 and TRBJ1-6; D not resolved. The V and J ends lost 5 bases and 6 bases respectively, with 11 bases between them. CDR1 is GTSNPN and CDR2 is SVGIG in the germline V gene (reference sequence). This CDR3 comprises 13 residues. CDR3 nucleotide sequence: TGTGCCTGGGACGGACGTCTTAATTCACCCCTCCACTTT. This translates into CAWDGRLNSPLHF.

The CDR3 nucleotides are TGCGCCAGCAGTAAATTAGCGGAGTCGAACACCGGGGAGCTGTTTTTT. This gives the protein CASSKLAESNTGELFF. This chain uses TRBV10-2 with TRBJ2-2; maybe TRBD2 (6 bases). Trimming cost V 5 bases and J 0 bases, with 13 bases left between them. The germline V gene encodes CDR1 WSHSY and CDR2 SAAADI. This CDR3 comprises 16 residues.

This clone occurred once. The sample has other DNA sequences that encode this CDR3 too. The chain is built from TRBV19 and TRBJ2-7; 7 bases line up with TRBD1. CDR1 and CDR2 (germline): LNHDA, SQIVND (reference sequence). V shed 3 bases, J shed 4 bases, and the junction held 3 bases outside the gene matches. The CDR3 runs 13 residues. The CDR3 spells CASSIDRAYEQYF. The CDR3 region has the DNA TGTGCCAGTAGTATCGACAGGGCTTACGAGCAGTACTTC.

The V gene is TRBV4-1, the J gene TRBJ2-5, with D perhaps TRBD2 (5 bases). Germline V gives CDR1 MGHRA, CDR2 YSYEKL. V was pared by 1 base and J by 5 bases, with 8 bases between. The CDR3 totals 13 residues. The CDR3 loop is CASSQVLAETQYF. The CDR3 nucleotides read TGCGCCAGCAGCCAAGTCCTAGCCGAGACCCAGTACTTC.

In its sample, this clone was seen once. V and J are TRBV28 and TRBJ2-2; D is tentatively TRBD1 or TRBD2 (5 bases each). Germline loops: CDR1 MDHEN, CDR2 SYDVKM. V lost 6 bases, J lost 0 bases, and 14 bases lay in between. CDR3 length: 16 amino acids. DNA for the CDR3: TGTGCCAGCAGGGGAGCGGACACGACGAACACCGGGGAGCTGTTTTTT. Translating gives CASRGADTTNTGELFF.

This sequence joins TRBV30 and TRBJ2-1; no clear D gene. V lost 3 bases, J lost 1 base, and 10 bases lay in between. Germline V CDR1 and CDR2: GTSNPN, SVGIG (reference sequence). The CDR3 has 14 amino acids. The DNA of the CDR3 is TGTGCCTGGAGAAAGGATATTTCCTACAATGAGCAGTTCTTC. Translated: CAWRKDISYNEQFF.

Comment on this clone: One junction end does not reproduce the germline sequence, and a read error may be involved. V and J are TRBV27 and TRBJ1-5; 11 bases map to TRBD1. The CDR3 is 15 residues long. CDR1 is MNHEY and CDR2 is SMNVEV in the germline V gene (reference sequence). The CDR3 region has the DNA TGTGCCAGCAGTCCTTGGACAGGGGGCAACCAGCCCCAGCATTTT. Protein product: CASSPWTGGNQPQHF.

Concerning this clone: The same CDR3 also results from other DNA sequences found in this sample. The gene calls are TRBV11-2 and TRBJ1-1; no definite D call. The V end was cut by 4 bases, the J end by 1 base, with 10 bases between. This CDR3 is built from 14 residues. Germline assignment: CDR1 SGHAT and CDR2 FQNNGV. CDR3 amino acids: CASSSQAGNTEAFF. CDR3 bases: TGTGCCAGCAGCTCCCAAGCGGGGAACACTGAAGCTTTCTTT. The whole variable domain, filled in from reference TRBV11-2 and TRBJ1-1, reads EAGVAQSPRYKIIEKRQSVAFWCNPISGHATLYWYQQILGQGPKLLIQFQNNGVVDDSQLPKDRFSAERLKGVDSTLKIQPAKLEDSAVYLCASSSQAGNTEAFFGQGTRLTVV.

The rearrangement joins TRBV7-2 to TRBJ2-5; D is perhaps TRBD2 (6 bases). The CDR3 consists of 15 residues. CDR1 and CDR2 from the germline V gene are SGHTA and FQGNSA. V was pared by 4 bases and J by 9 bases, with 21 bases between. The DNA for the CDR3 is TGTGCCAGCAGCTACCCGGAGGCGGGGTTCGGGGCCCAGTACTTC. Its translation is CASSYPEAGFGAQYF.

This chain joins TRBV7-8 and TRBJ1-5; D is perhaps TRBD1 (5 bases). This CDR3 comprises 15 residues. Trimming removed 1 base at V and 3 bases at J, with 10 bases between. In germline, CDR1 is SGHVS, CDR2 FQNEAQ. CDR3 amino acids: CASSLGQGYNQPQHF. The CDR3 coding sequence is TGTGCCAGCAGCTTAGGGCAGGGTTACAATCAGCCCCAGCATTTT.

The gene calls are TRBV6-6 and TRBJ2-2; D possibly uses TRBD1 or TRBD2 (5 bases each). Trimming pared 10 bases from V and 6 bases from J, leaving 24 bases between. CDR1 MNHNY and CDR2 SVGAGI come from the germline V gene (reference sequence). This CDR3 has 16 residues. This chain's CDR3 is CATLDPGAGMAGELFF. The DNA of the CDR3 is TGTGCCACCCTAGACCCCGGGGCAGGGATGGCCGGGGAGCTGTTTTTT.

The chain couples TRBV6-5 to TRBJ2-7; possibly TRBD2 for D (5 bases). The V end lost 0 bases, the J end lost 6 bases, and 12 bases lay between the germline ends. Germline loops: CDR1 MNHEY, CDR2 SVGAGI. The CDR3 consists of 14 residues. CDR3 sequence reads: CASSYSSGSPEQYF. The CDR3 bases are TGTGCCAGCAGTTACTCGTCGGGGTCCCCCGAGCAGTACTTC.

The chain is built from TRBV2 and TRBJ2-7, with 8 bases identical to TRBD1. This CDR3 is 14 amino acids long. V shed 3 bases and J 0 bases; nucleotides not matched to a gene: 1. CDR1 and CDR2 from the germline V gene are SNHLY and FYNNEI. CDR3 bases: TGTGCCAGCAGTGAGGGACAGGCCTCCTACGAGCAGTACTTC. Its translation: CASSEGQASYEQYF.

This chain links TRBV6-5 with TRBJ2-2; weak D call: TRBD2 (6 bases). The CDR3 totals 15 residues. Per germline, CDR1 MNHEY and CDR2 SVGAGI. V lost 6 bases and J 7 bases, leaving 18 bases between the germline ends. The CDR3 DNA reads as TGTGCCAGCAGCGGGACTGGTGGTAGTATCGGGGAGCTGTTTTTT. Translated: CASSGTGGSIGELFF.

This chain joins TRBV13 and TRBJ2-5; 14 bases are a match to TRBD2. CDR1 and CDR2 from the germline V gene are PRHDT and FYEKMQ (reference sequence). V lost 5 bases to trimming and J lost 5 bases; unmatched junction nucleotides: 7. There are 16 residues in the CDR3. The CDR3 region is CASSPTSGGAGETQYF. The DNA of the CDR3 is TGTGCCAGCAGCCCGACTAGCGGGGGGGCTGGGGAGACCCAGTACTTC.

The rearrangement joins TRBV2 to TRBJ2-5; 10 bases line up with TRBD2. Germline loops: CDR1 SNHLY, CDR2 FYNNEI. J lost 5 bases, V lost 4 bases, and 7 bases had no gene match. This CDR3 region has 15 residues. The CDR3: CASSVRAGGLETQYF. The CDR3 nucleotides read TGTGCCAGCAGTGTGCGAGCGGGAGGGCTGGAGACCCAGTACTTC.